This T cell receptor beta chain emerged from a study of metastatic and nonmetastatic thyroid tumors. The wider study: Repertoires of blood and of tissue (tumor or nodule) from malignant and benign thyroid patients were compared.

Original processing notes: To classify distant metastasis in papillary thyroid cancer, a model was built from CDR3 differences across clinicopathological groups. TCRdb re-clonotyped the PCR reads through MiXCR. TCRdb, rather than the study authors, made the V and J calls. The sample carries some 15,000 clones, roughly 25% recorded once. Notes on the study in general: A significant increase in TCR beta diversity was reportedly seen in malignant thyroid tumors relative to benign nodules, in blood and tumor.

Nobody among the patients had been given any treatment before thyroid surgery. Per germline, CDR1 SEHNR and CDR2 FQNEAQ (reference sequence). The CDR3 extends over 12 amino acids. V shed 1 base and J shed 9 bases, with 6 bases lying between them. This clone was counted ten times or more. Its specificity is unknown. Sequencing was done on a sample of blood. This TCR was sampled from a male donor with papillary thyroid cancer or a benign thyroid nodule (not recorded which). Some clones in this sample may be carry-over from other donors' samples. V is TRBV7-9 and J is TRBJ2-2; no firm D call. CDR3 sequence (DNA): TGTGCCAGCAGCTTAGAATCTAGGGAGCTGTTTTTT. This codes for CASSLESRELFF.